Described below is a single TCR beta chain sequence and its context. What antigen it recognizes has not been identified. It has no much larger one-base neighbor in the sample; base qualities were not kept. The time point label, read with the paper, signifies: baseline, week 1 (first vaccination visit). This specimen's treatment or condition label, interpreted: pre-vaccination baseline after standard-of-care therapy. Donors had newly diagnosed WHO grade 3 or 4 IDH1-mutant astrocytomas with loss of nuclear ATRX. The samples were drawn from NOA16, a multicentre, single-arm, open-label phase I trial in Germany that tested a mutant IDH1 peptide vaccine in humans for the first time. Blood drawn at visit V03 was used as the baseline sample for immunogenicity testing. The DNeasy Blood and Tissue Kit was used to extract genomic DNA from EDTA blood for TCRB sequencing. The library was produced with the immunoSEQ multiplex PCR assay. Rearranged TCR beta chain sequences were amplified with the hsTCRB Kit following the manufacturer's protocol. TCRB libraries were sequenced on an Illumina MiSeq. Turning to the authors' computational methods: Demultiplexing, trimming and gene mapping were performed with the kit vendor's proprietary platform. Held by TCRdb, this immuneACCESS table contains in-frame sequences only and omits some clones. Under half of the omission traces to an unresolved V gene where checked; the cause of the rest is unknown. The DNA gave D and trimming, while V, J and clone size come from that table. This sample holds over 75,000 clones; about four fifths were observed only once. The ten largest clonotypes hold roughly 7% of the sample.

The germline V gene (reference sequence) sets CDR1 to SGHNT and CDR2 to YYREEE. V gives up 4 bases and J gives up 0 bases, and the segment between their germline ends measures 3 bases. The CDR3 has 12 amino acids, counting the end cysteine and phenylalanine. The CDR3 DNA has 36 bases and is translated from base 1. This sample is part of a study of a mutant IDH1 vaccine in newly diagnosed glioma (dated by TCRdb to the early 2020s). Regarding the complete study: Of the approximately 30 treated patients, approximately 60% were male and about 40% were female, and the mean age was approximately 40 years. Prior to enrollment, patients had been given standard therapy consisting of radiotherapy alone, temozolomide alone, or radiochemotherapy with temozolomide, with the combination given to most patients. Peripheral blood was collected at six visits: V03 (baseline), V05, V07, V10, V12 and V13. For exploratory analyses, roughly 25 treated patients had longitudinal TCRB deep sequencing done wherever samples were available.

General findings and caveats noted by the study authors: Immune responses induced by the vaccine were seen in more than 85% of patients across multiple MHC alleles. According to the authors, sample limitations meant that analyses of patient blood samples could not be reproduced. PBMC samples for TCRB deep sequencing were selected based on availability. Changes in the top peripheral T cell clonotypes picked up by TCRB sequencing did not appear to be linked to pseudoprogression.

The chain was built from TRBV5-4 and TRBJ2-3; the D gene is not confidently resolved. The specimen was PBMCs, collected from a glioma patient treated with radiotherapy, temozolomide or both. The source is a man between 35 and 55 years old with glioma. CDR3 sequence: CASSNSTDTQYF. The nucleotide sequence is TGTGCCAGCAGCAACAGCACAGATACGCAGTATTTT.